This T cell receptor (beta chain) was observed in a study of T cells in Graves' hyperthyroidism and ophthalmopathy. General observations from the study: Blood shared most expanded thyroid clonotypes above 0.001.

Graves' hyperthyroidism qualified as stable when ophthalmopathy did not progress within 18 months. The V gene end was trimmed by 0 bases and the J gene end by 4 bases; junction bases not matched to a gene: 2. This CDR3 is 15 amino acids long. Germline CDR1 SGHTA, CDR2 FQGNSA. Comment on this clonotype: Its antigen remains unidentified.

RNA transcripts gave rise to amplified TCR beta CDR3 regions. A first-round RT-PCR of the TCR CDR3 used the HTBI primer set. TCRdb used MiXCR to reprocess the multiplex PCR reads, holding one entry per CDR3 protein. The sample includes around 450,000 distinct CDR3 sequences, 15% to 17% of them seen just once. The sequenced material came from blood. The origin of this receptor is a woman between 18 and 29 years old with Graves' hyperthyroidism. The chain links TRBV7-2 to TRBJ1-3; 8 bases line up with TRBD1. CDR3 protein: CASSLAGQGGNTIYF. The CDR3 DNA is TGTGCCAGCAGCTTAGCAGGACAGGGAGGAAACACCATATATTTT.